The entry below describes one T cell receptor (beta chain). As yet, its antigen is unknown. This sample stems from a study of cytomegalovirus exposure and HLA in healthy donors. Study context: In an early release, HLA-typed donors contributed tens of millions of unique TCR sequences. Caucasian-associated ancestry cluster membership applied to 75% to 85% of several hundred genotyped donors. Study results and limitations: It emerged from a later analysis that several of the most significant clusters appeared to be linked to common viral pathogens. Researchers reported that three CMV-associated chains were confirmed in vitro as CMV antigen-specific.

The PCR had 60 Vbeta and 13 Jbeta primers. Method: immunoSEQ multiplex PCR; TCRdb's copy keeps in-frame clones and lacks some. This table holds tens of thousands of clones. From germline, CDR1 is LGHNA and CDR2 YNFKEQ. CDR3 size: 16 residues. V was clipped by 0 bases and J by 5 bases; unmatched bases: 9. This chain joins TRBV4-2 and TRBJ2-7; 8 nucleotides match TRBD1. The specimen was PBMCs. The clonotype comes from a woman in her 40s in good health and CMV-seronegative. The CDR3 bases are TGTGCCAGCAGCCAAGATCCCGGACAGGGAAACGACGAGCAGTACTTC. This codes for CASSQDPGQGNDEQYF.